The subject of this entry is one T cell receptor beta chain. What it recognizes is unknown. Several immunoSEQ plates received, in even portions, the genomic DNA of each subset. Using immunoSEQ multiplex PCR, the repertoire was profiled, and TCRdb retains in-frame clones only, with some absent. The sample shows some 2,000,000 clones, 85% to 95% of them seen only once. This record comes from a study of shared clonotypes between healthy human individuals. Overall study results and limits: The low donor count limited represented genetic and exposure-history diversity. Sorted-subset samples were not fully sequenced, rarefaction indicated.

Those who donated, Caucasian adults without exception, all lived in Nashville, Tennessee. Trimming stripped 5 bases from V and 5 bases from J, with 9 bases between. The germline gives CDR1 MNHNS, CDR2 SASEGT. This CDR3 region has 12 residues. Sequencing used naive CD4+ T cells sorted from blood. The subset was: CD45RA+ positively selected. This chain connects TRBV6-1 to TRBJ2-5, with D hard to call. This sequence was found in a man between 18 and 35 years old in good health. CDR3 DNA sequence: TGTGCCAGCAGTAACGTCGGGGAGACCCAGTACTTC. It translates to CASSNVGETQYF.